This passage covers 9 T cell receptor beta chains from one sample sequenced in a study of blood T cells in healthy people across ages. The second PCR ran about 6 to 11 cycles with a sample-barcoded 5' primer and J-beta primers. From the 5' RACE reads, TCRdb called clonotypes with MiXCR, one entry per CDR3 protein. This sample carries around 520,000 distinct CDR3 sequences, about 26% of them seen once, and the ten largest clones take approximately 3.5%. This sample was also put to use in a study of T cells of mothers and their children.

The specimen was blood. These receptors came from a boy aged 2 to 10 in good health.

The chain has TRBV7-2 and TRBJ2-2; 10 bases are shared with TRBD2. Germline-derived CDR1 and CDR2 are SGHTA and FQGNSA. Trimming cost V 7 bases and J 5 bases; bases outside gene matches: 7. This CDR3 contains 15 residues. The CDR3: CASNPLAGETGELFF. CDR3 in DNA: TGTGCCAGCAACCCGCTAGCGGGAGAAACCGGGGAGCTGTTTTTT.

The chain recombines TRBV7-9 with TRBJ1-3; the D is unclear. V lost 6 bases, J lost 2 bases, and 14 bases lay in between. This CDR3 has 15 residues. CDR1 SEHNR and CDR2 FQNEAQ come from the germline V gene (reference sequence). The CDR3 sequence: CASSRGLRAGNTIYF. The DNA for the CDR3 is TGTGCCAGCAGTAGAGGGCTGAGGGCTGGAAACACCATATATTTT.

CDR3 loop: CASSGPGVEETQYF. The CDR3 region has the DNA TGTGCCAGCTCCGGTCCGGGAGTTGAGGAGACCCAGTACTTC. The chain has TRBV5-4 and TRBJ2-1, with D perhaps matching TRBD2 (6 bases). The better agreement between TRBJ2-5 and the DNA end casts doubt on the J call. Germline V gene sequence: CDR1 SGHNT, CDR2 YYREEE (reference sequence). The CDR3 length is 14 residues.

The V call is TRBV27, the J call TRBJ1-2; 9 nucleotides align to TRBD1. The CDR3 sequence is 14 residues long. Germline CDR1 reads MNHEY; CDR2 reads SMNVEV (reference sequence). Trimming took 5 bases from V and 8 from J; bases not matched to a gene: 9. The CDR3 sequence: CASSRVQGARGYTF. The CDR3 coding sequence is TGTGCCAGCAGTAGGGTACAGGGGGCGCGGGGCTACACCTTC.

This clonotype was recorded a few times. The J gene is TRBJ2-2, the V gene TRBV10-3; D gene ambiguous. The CDR3 length is 16 residues. Trimming pared 2 bases from V and 4 bases from J, leaving 14 bases between. Germline CDR1 ENHRY, CDR2 SYGVKD. CDR3 bases: TGTGCCATCAGTGAGGAGGCAGCAAGGAGCACCGGGGAGCTGTTTTTT. Its protein product is CAISEEAARSTGELFF.

This chain links TRBV10-3 with TRBJ1-3, with 7 nucleotides matching TRBD1. Germline V gives CDR1 ENHRY, CDR2 SYGVKD. The CDR3 runs to 15 residues. After removal of 4 bases from V and 4 bases from J, the junction contained 7 bases not matched to a gene. CDR3 amino acids: CAISGQTGSGNTIYF. The CDR3 DNA reads TGTGCCATCAGTGGGCAGACAGGGTCCGGAAACACCATATATTTT.

The chain has TRBV6-1 and TRBJ2-1; TRBD2 matches at 10 bases. Germline CDR1 reads MNHNS; CDR2 reads SASEGT. The trim removed 6 bases at V and 4 bases at J, leaving 9 bases unmatched. This CDR3 region has 16 residues. CDR3 DNA: TGTGCCAGCAGGAGCCCGACTAGCGGGTTTTACAATGAGCAGTTCTTC. Its protein product is CASRSPTSGFYNEQFF.

The gene calls are TRBV6-6 and TRBJ1-2; possibly TRBD1 for D (5 bases). The CDR3 loop spans 13 amino acids. V lost 0 bases, J lost 4 bases, and 6 bases lay in between. CDR1 and CDR2 from the germline V gene are MNHNY and SVGAGI (reference sequence). The CDR3 nucleotides read TGTGCCAGCAGTTACTCGGACATCTATGGCTACACCTTC. It is translated as CASSYSDIYGYTF.

The gene calls are TRBV12-3 or TRBV12-4 and TRBJ2-5; no clear D gene. The CDR3 is 14 amino acids. Between the trimmed V and J ends, which lost 6 bases and 5 bases, there was a span of 16 bases. The CDR3 region is CASSPRNLRETQYF. The CDR3 DNA reads as TGTGCCAGCAGCCCTAGGAATCTGCGGGAGACCCAGTACTTC.